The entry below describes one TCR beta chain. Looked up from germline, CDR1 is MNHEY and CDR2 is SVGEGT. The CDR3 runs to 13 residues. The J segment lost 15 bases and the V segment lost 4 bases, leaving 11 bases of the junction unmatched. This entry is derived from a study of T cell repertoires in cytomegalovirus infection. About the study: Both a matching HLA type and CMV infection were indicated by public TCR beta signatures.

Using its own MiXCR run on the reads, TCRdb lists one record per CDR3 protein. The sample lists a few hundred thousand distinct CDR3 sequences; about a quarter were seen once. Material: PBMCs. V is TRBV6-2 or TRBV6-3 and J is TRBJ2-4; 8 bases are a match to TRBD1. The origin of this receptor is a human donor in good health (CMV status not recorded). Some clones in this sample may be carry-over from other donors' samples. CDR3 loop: CASSSGGRSVAYF. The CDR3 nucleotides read TGTGCCAGCAGTTCAGGGGGCAGATCGGTGGCGTACTTC.